The T cell receptor beta chain under discussion was sequenced for a study of molecular identifiers for immune sequencing clone quantification. Study-level findings and limits: Molecules of identical TCR sharing a barcode could underestimate highly expanded clone sizes. In CMV-specific effectors, clones above 20 copies held over 97% of molecules; naive, under 1%.

Researchers sorted naive CD8 T cells as cells that were CD8+CD4-CCR7+CD45RA+. Making the bulk TCR libraries relied on previously described methods and listed TCR primers. TCRdb re-called the PCR reads through MiXCR, storing one row per CDR3 protein. The profile covers some 100,000 distinct CDR3 sequences, with roughly 38% appearing a single time and 4% to 5% taken by the ten largest. This clonotype has at least ten counts. What it binds is unknown. This CDR3 is 11 amino acids long. Germline V lookup: CDR1 SEHNR, CDR2 FQNEAQ (reference sequence). Trimming removed 6 bases at V and 4 bases at J, with 7 bases between.

The specimen was naive CD8+ T cells from blood, with Jurkat cell RNA spiked in. Subset denoted: FACS-sorted CD8+CD4-CCR7+CD45RA+ naive T cells. This chain links TRBV7-9 with TRBJ2-7, with a possible D match to TRBD1 (5 bases). This clonotype was obtained from a human donor in good health. Some libraries in this study had Jurkat cell RNA spiked in. The CDR3 DNA follows: TGTGCCAGCAGGGACATTTACGAGCAGTACTTC. Translation: CASRDIYEQYF.